The next 23 T cell receptor beta chains were all read from a single sample in a study of vaccination effects on CD4 cells after COVID-19. These receptors have no known antigen. The method was immunoSEQ multiplex PCR; TCRdb's version includes in-frame clones alone and lacks a portion of them. The data contain about 38,000 clones, around four fifths of them singletons. Before any sequencing was done, the ViraFEST assay used viral peptide pools to expand antigen-specific CD4+ T cells. Scientists isolated CD4+ T cells after a roughly 10-day culture period ended. Either the mRNA-1273 or the BNT162b2 vaccine was given to participants as two doses. Sequenced here: CD4+ T cells from PBMCs cultured with HCoV-NL63 spike peptides, sampled after COVID-19 vaccination. The receptors come from a human donor who received a COVID-19 vaccine. Some clones in this sample may be carry-over from other donors' samples.

Concerning this clone itself: An end of the junction differs from the germline gene, which may be a read error. The chain is built from TRBV15 and TRBJ1-5; tentatively, D is TRBD1 (5 bases). There are 15 residues in the CDR3. Looked up from germline, CDR1 is LNHNV and CDR2 is YYDKDF (reference sequence). The CDR3 nucleotides read TGTGCCACCAACAGAGATCGACAGTTTAATCAGCCCCAGCATTTT. The encoded protein is CATNRDRQFNQPQHF.

There are a few counts of this clone. The chain employs TRBV12-3 or TRBV12-4 and TRBJ1-1; D is undetermined. This CDR3 spans 11 amino acids. Trimming removed 2 bases at V and 6 bases at J, with 4 bases between. In nucleotides, the CDR3 is TGTGCCAGCAGTTTATTCGCTGAAGCTTTCTTT. Translated: CASSLFAEAFF.

This clone was observed a handful of times. The chain carries TRBV2 and TRBJ1-2; TRBD1 aligns across 8 bases. With 8 bases clipped from V and 4 bases from J, the junction kept 12 bases outside the gene matches. The CDR3 runs to 15 residues. Per the germline V gene, CDR1 is SNHLY and CDR2 is FYNNEI. DNA for the CDR3: TGTGCCAGCGAACAGACAGGGGAGACGGGCTATGGCTACACCTTC. This encodes CASEQTGETGYGYTF. The variable domain in full, completed from reference TRBV2 and TRBJ1-2, reads EPEVTQTPSHQVTQMGQEVILRCVPISNHLYFYWYRQILGQKVEFLVSFYNNEISEKSEIFDDQFSVERPDGSNFTLKIRSTKLEDSAMYFCASEQTGETGYGYTFGSGTRLTVV.

The chain employs TRBV14 and TRBJ2-7; D may be TRBD1 (5 bases). This CDR3 region has 15 residues. V gave up 4 bases and J gave up 2 bases, with 15 bases separating them. The germline V gene encodes CDR1 SGHDN and CDR2 FVKESK. The CDR3 region is CASSRRMDTTYEQYV. CDR3 DNA sequence: TGTGCCAGCAGCCGGCGGATGGACACAACCTACGAGCAGTACGTC.

This chain's CDR3 is CASSVDLGGRVETQYF. CDR3 nucleotides: TGTGCCAGCAGCGTAGATCTGGGCGGTAGAGTAGAGACCCAGTACTTC. The chain recombines TRBV9 with TRBJ2-5; no definite D call. Germline assignment: CDR1 SGDLS and CDR2 YYNGEE. The CDR3 has 16 residues. The V and J ends lost 0 bases and 4 bases respectively, with 16 bases between them.

The V call is TRBV4-1, the J call TRBJ2-1; 7 bases agree with TRBD1. The CDR3 contains 19 residues. Germline V gene data show CDR1 as MGHRA and CDR2 as YSYEKL. Unmatched junction bases numbered 14, after V lost 0 bases and J lost 3 bases. In DNA, the CDR3 is TGCGCCAGCAGCCAAGAAAGGGGACAGACCTTCTCCGACTACAATGAGCAGTTCTTC. It encodes CASSQERGQTFSDYNEQFF.

The chain links TRBV5-1 to TRBJ2-1; no firm D call. CDR1 is SGHRS and CDR2 is YFSETQ in the germline V gene. Trimming left V 2 bases short and J 8 bases short, with 11 bases between. The CDR3 is 13 residues long. The CDR3 DNA is TGCGCCAGCAGCTTACAGACTGAGGATGAGCAGTTCTTC. Protein: CASSLQTEDEQFF.

This clone was observed a single time. This chain links TRBV6-5 with TRBJ2-3, with 7 bases that match TRBD2. The CDR3 covers 16 residues. Germline values: CDR1 MNHEY, CDR2 SVGAGI. J lost 6 bases, V lost 0 bases, and 9 bases had no gene match. CDR3 protein: CASSYSLATLVDTQYF. CDR3 sequence (DNA): TGTGCCAGCAGTTACTCACTAGCGACCCTTGTGGATACGCAGTATTTT.

The rearrangement uses TRBV27 and TRBJ1-5, with D unclear. Germline assignment: CDR1 MNHEY and CDR2 SMNVEV (reference sequence). The CDR3 is made up of 15 amino acids. V was clipped by 2 bases and J by 2 bases, with 10 bases between them. The CDR3 loop reads CASSLKGTGNQPQHF. DNA for the CDR3: TGTGCCAGCAGTTTAAAGGGTACGGGCAATCAGCCCCAGCATTTT.

This clone is a singleton in its sample. The chain joins TRBV6-5 to TRBJ2-7; 11 positions agree with TRBD1. Germline lookup yields CDR1 MNHEY and CDR2 SVGAGI. This CDR3 has 11 residues. The CDR3 DNA reads as TGTGCCAGCGGGGGACAGGGGGGCGTCTTCGTC. It translates to CASGGQGGVFV.

This clone was counted a single time. The genes are TRBV6-5 and TRBJ1-2, with a weak D call TRBD1 (5 bases). The V end lost 4 bases, the J end lost 7 bases, and 16 bases lay between the germline ends. Germline CDR1 and CDR2: MNHEY and SVGAGI. CDR3 length: 14 residues. CDR3 in amino acids: CASSSWGEKVGYTF. The CDR3 DNA follows: TGTGCCAGCAGTTCCTGGGGGGAAAAGGTTGGCTACACCTTC.

The chain combines TRBV4-1 with TRBJ2-1, with 11 bases identical to TRBD2. This CDR3 has 20 residues. Germline CDR1 and CDR2: MGHRA and YSYEKL. The V and J ends lost 4 bases and 0 bases, in that order; junction bases with no gene match: 14. The CDR3 spells CASSRTTSGGPAFSYNEQFF. The CDR3 nucleotides are TGCGCCAGCAGCCGGACAACTAGCGGGGGTCCCGCCTTCTCCTACAATGAGCAGTTCTTC.

The V gene is TRBV7-9, the J gene TRBJ2-1, with D possibly TRBD1 on 6 matching bases. The CDR3 spans 19 residues. V was shortened by 4 bases and J by 3 bases, with 25 bases between the two germline ends. Germline CDR1 and CDR2: SEHNR and FQNEAQ (reference sequence). CDR3 coding DNA: TGTGCCAGCAGCTCTACCCTGACGACCGACATCAGGGGCTACAATGAGCAGTTCTTC. This encodes CASSSTLTTDIRGYNEQFF.

The chain recombines TRBV7-2 with TRBJ2-5, with a possible D match to TRBD2 (7 bases). Deletions cut 2 bases from V and 1 base from J, with 14 bases between. The CDR3 is 16 amino acids. Germline V gene data show CDR1 as SGHTA and CDR2 as FQGNSA. CDR3 sequence: CASSLRAGAAQETQYF. CDR3 bases: TGTGCCAGCAGCTTACGCGCGGGGGCGGCCCAAGAGACCCAGTACTTC.

This clone was seen more than once but under ten times. The chain employs TRBV15 and TRBJ1-5; the match to TRBD1 covers 11 bases. CDR1 and CDR2 from the germline V gene are LNHNV and YYDKDF (reference sequence). The CDR3 runs to 17 residues. The trim removed 0 bases at V and 3 bases at J, leaving 4 bases unmatched. CDR3 DNA: TGTGCCACCAGCAGAGATTGGGGACAGGGGGTCAATCAGCCCCAGCATTTT. It is translated as CATSRDWGQGVNQPQHF.

The rearrangement joins TRBV29-1 to TRBJ2-3, with D tentatively TRBD1 (6 bases). The V gene's germline CDR1 is SQVTM and CDR2 ANQGSEA. The V and J ends lost 6 bases and 3 bases respectively, with 13 bases between them. This CDR3 is built from 13 residues. CDR3 nucleotides: TGCAGCGTGGATACAGGGATGACAGATACGCAGTATTTT. It is translated as CSVDTGMTDTQYF.

The chain links TRBV24-1 to TRBJ2-5; a weak D match, TRBD2 (6 bases). The CDR3 spans 14 residues. V was pared by 2 bases and J by 5 bases, with 11 bases between. Germline V gene data show CDR1 as KGHDR and CDR2 as SFDVKD. The CDR3 DNA follows: TGTGCCACCAGTGATTCACTAGCTGGGGAGACCCAGTACTTC. Translating gives CATSDSLAGETQYF.

This rearrangement joins TRBV19 to TRBJ1-3; D is uncertain. V lost 4 bases and J 3 bases, leaving 10 bases between the germline ends. CDR1 is LNHDA and CDR2 is SQIVND in the germline V gene (reference sequence). This CDR3 contains 14 residues. This chain's CDR3 is CASSRGTLGNTIYF. The CDR3 DNA reads TGTGCCAGTAGTAGGGGAACACTTGGAAACACCATATATTTT.

The chain has TRBV7-2 and TRBJ1-2; D unclear. Trimming cost V 5 bases and J 0 bases, with 4 bases left between them. The CDR3 loop spans 12 amino acids. Germline V gene sequence: CDR1 SGHTA, CDR2 FQGNSA. The CDR3 region has the DNA TGTGCCAGCAGCCCGACTAACTATGGCTACACCTTC. It encodes CASSPTNYGYTF.

This clone appeared a single time. The chain uses TRBV2 and TRBJ2-7, with TRBD2 identical over 11 bases. The CDR3 is 13 residues long. V gave up 6 bases and J gave up 2 bases; unmatched junction bases: 0. Germline V gene lookup returns CDR1 SNHLY and CDR2 FYNNEI. The DNA of the CDR3 is TGTGCCAGCAGGGGACTAGCGGCCTACGAGCAGTACGTC. It yields the protein CASRGLAAYEQYV.

This clone occurred a few times. The chain recombines TRBV19 with TRBJ1-5, with a possible D match to TRBD1 (6 bases). The CDR3 has 14 residues. V lost 5 bases and J lost 1, with 9 bases in between. The germline gives CDR1 LNHDA, CDR2 SQIVND (reference sequence). As DNA, the CDR3 is TGTGCCAGTAGTGGACAGATGAGCAATCAGCCCCAGCATTTT. It codes for CASSGQMSNQPQHF.

The chain uses TRBV2 and TRBJ1-1; TRBD1 aligns across 9 bases. The V and J ends lost 6 bases and 2 bases, in that order; junction bases with no gene match: 4. The CDR3 runs to 14 residues. Germline V gene lookup returns CDR1 SNHLY and CDR2 FYNNEI. The CDR3 DNA sequence: TGTGCCAGCAGCCAGGGACAGGGCAACACTGAAGCTTTCTTT. Its protein product is CASSQGQGNTEAFF.

This chain links TRBV5-1 with TRBJ2-1, with D unclear. The germline V gene encodes CDR1 SGHRS and CDR2 YFSETQ. The CDR3 runs to 15 residues. The V gene lost 3 bases and the J gene lost 0 bases, with 10 bases spanning the gap. The CDR3, as DNA: TGCGCCAGCAGCTACCCCATGAGCTCCTACAATGAGCAGTTCTTC. It yields the protein CASSYPMSSYNEQFF.